The 21 T cell receptor beta chains listed next were all sequenced from one sample in a study of shared clonotypes between healthy human individuals. Sequencing used immunoSEQ multiplex PCR; TCRdb keeps in-frame clones, though not all of them. The table includes about 2.3 million clones, 90% to 95% detected once. The sequencing input was naive CD4+ T cells from PBMCs. The sample's subset: CD45RA+ positively selected. These TCRs come from a man between 18 and 35 years old in good health. Some clones in this sample may be carry-over from other donors' samples.

The V call is TRBV4-3, the J call TRBJ2-5, with D unresolved. The V end lost 1 base, the J end lost 4 bases, and 13 bases lay between the germline ends. Germline CDR1 reads LGHNA; CDR2 reads YSLEER. The CDR3 is 15 amino acids. This CDR3 is CASSQVYKGRETQYF. CDR3 nucleotides: TGCGCCAGCAGCCAAGTCTATAAGGGAAGAGAGACCCAGTACTTC.

V gene TRBV27 combines with J gene TRBJ2-2, with a tentative D call TRBD1 (6 bases). CDR1 is MNHEY, CDR2 SMNVEV, per germline (reference sequence). V dropped 6 bases and J dropped 7 bases, with 18 bases sitting between them. The CDR3 is 15 residues long. The DNA for the CDR3 is TGTGCCAGCAGCCCCCAGAGGGGGAGTAGCGGGGAGCTGTTTTTT. Protein: CASSPQRGSSGELFF.

V and J are TRBV2 and TRBJ2-7, with TRBD2 as a possible D gene (6 bases). The CDR3 contains 16 residues. V lost 4 bases, J lost 2 bases, and 18 bases lay in between. The germline CDR1 and CDR2 sequences are SNHLY and FYNNEI. In DNA form, the CDR3 reads TGTGCCAGCAGTGCCTCTCTTGGGACTGTTCCCTACGAGCAGTACTTC. Translating it yields CASSASLGTVPYEQYF.

The rearrangement links TRBV7-3 to TRBJ1-1; no definite D call. Germline CDR1 SGHTA, CDR2 FQGTGA. Trimming removed 3 bases from V and 5 bases from J, with 10 bases in between. The CDR3 is 13 residues long. The CDR3, as DNA: TGTGCCAGCAGCTTCTCTGCCGGTACTGAAGCTTTCTTT. It encodes CASSFSAGTEAFF.

This sequence joins TRBV11-3 and TRBJ2-1; D is possibly TRBD1 or TRBD2 (5 bases each). The CDR3 has 13 amino acids. The ends were cut back, 5 bases at V and 8 bases at J, with 13 bases in the middle. Germline-derived CDR1 and CDR2 are SGHNT and YENEEA. The CDR3 coding sequence is TGTGCCAGCAGCCGGGGCCGGAGTGATGAGCAGTTCTTC. Protein product: CASSRGRSDEQFF.

A word on this clone: The same CDR3 also results from other DNA sequences found in this sample. The chain recombines TRBV6-6 with TRBJ2-3, with unresolved D. Germline CDR1 reads MNHNY; CDR2 reads SVGAGI (reference sequence). Trimming left V 2 bases short and J 0 bases short, with 3 bases between. The CDR3 contains 13 residues. CDR3 region: CASSYRSTDTQYF. The CDR3 coding sequence is TGTGCCAGCAGTTACAGGAGCACAGATACGCAGTATTTT.

On this clone: This sample also contains other DNA sequences that code for the same CDR3. The J gene is TRBJ1-1, the V gene TRBV6-5; perhaps TRBD1 as D (5 bases). CDR1 is MNHEY and CDR2 is SVGAGI in the germline V gene. There are 14 residues in the CDR3. Trimming shortened V by 4 bases and J by 2 bases, and 11 bases separated the two germline ends. CDR3 sequence reads: CASSSGQGNTEAFF. The CDR3, as DNA: TGTGCCAGCAGTTCAGGGCAGGGTAACACTGAAGCTTTCTTT.

About this clone: This specimen includes other DNA sequences encoding the same CDR3. V is TRBV6-6 and J is TRBJ1-5; D is unresolved. Trimming removed 0 bases from V and 6 bases from J, with 6 bases in between. CDR3 length equals 13 residues. Germline V gene sequence: CDR1 MNHNY, CDR2 SVGAGI (reference sequence). CDR3 region: CASSYSTGQPQHF. CDR3 bases: TGTGCCAGCAGTTACTCGACGGGTCAGCCCCAGCATTTT.

The chain has TRBV18 and TRBJ1-2, with D perhaps TRBD1 (5 bases). Germline CDR1 is KGHSH and CDR2 is LQKENI. CDR3 length: 15 amino acids. V dropped 3 bases and J dropped 7 bases, with 18 bases sitting between them. The CDR3 spells CASSPVGGATAGYTF. The CDR3 DNA reads TGTGCCAGCTCACCTGTGGGAGGGGCTACTGCTGGCTACACCTTC.

The chain has TRBV30 and TRBJ1-2; D is undetermined. Deletions cut 0 bases from V and 3 bases from J, with 14 bases between. The germline CDR1 and CDR2 sequences are GTSNPN and SVGIG (reference sequence). The CDR3 runs 15 residues. The CDR3 nucleotides are TGTGCCTGGAGTGTACTCCCGGGGTGGGACTATGGCTACACCTTC. This codes for CAWSVLPGWDYGYTF.

The V and J genes are TRBV2 and TRBJ2-7; 8 nucleotides agree with TRBD2. The CDR3 extends over 13 amino acids. Germline-derived CDR1 and CDR2 are SNHLY and FYNNEI. The ends lost 8 bases at V and 2 bases at J; junction bases unmatched: 5. CDR3 sequence (DNA): TGTGCCAGCCGAACTAGCGGAACCTACGAGCAGTACTTC. Protein product: CASRTSGTYEQYF.

The chain has TRBV5-1 and TRBJ2-3; D is unresolved. The V and J ends lost 4 bases and 1 base respectively, with 13 bases between them. The CDR3 has 15 amino acids. Germline CDR1 reads SGHRS; CDR2 reads YFSETQ. The CDR3 reads CASSPVSSRTDTQYF. The CDR3 DNA reads TGCGCCAGCAGCCCTGTGAGTTCTCGCACAGATACGCAGTATTTT.

The rearrangement links TRBV18 to TRBJ1-5; 9 bases are shared with TRBD1. The trim removed 5 bases at V and 1 base at J, leaving 3 bases unmatched. The germline gives CDR1 KGHSH, CDR2 LQKENI. CDR3 length equals 15 residues. Written as DNA, the CDR3 is TGTGCCAGCTCAACAGGGGGCGCGAGCAATCAGCCCCAGCATTTT. It codes for CASSTGGASNQPQHF.

DNA for the CDR3: TGTGCCAGCTCACCACCTGGCGGGAGTCCCACCAATGAGCAGTTCTTC. Protein sequence: CASSPPGGSPTNEQFF. The chain links TRBV18 to TRBJ2-1, with 7 bases that match TRBD2. Losses at the gene ends were 0 bases for V and 6 bases for J; bases not matched to a gene: 8. Germline assignment: CDR1 KGHSH and CDR2 LQKENI. The CDR3 extends over 16 amino acids.

CDR3 residues: CAWRKTAGSYEQYF. For the CDR3, the DNA is TGTGCCTGGAGAAAGACGGCAGGGAGCTACGAGCAGTACTTC. The rearrangement uses TRBV30 and TRBJ2-5, with D perhaps matching TRBD1 or TRBD2 (5 bases each). The assigned J gene may be wrong: the sequence end matches TRBJ2-7 better. The CDR3 is made up of 14 amino acids. The V gene's germline CDR1 is GTSNPN and CDR2 SVGIG (reference sequence).

The rearrangement uses TRBV5-1 and TRBJ2-5; D is unresolved. The CDR3 totals 14 residues. V was clipped by 1 base and J by 4 bases, with 11 bases between them. Germline lookup yields CDR1 SGHRS and CDR2 YFSETQ. CDR3: CASSLTSRGETQYF. The DNA of the CDR3 is TGCGCCAGCAGCTTGACCAGTAGAGGAGAGACCCAGTACTTC. The full variable domain, in which reference TRBV5-1 and TRBJ2-5 provide the parts outside the CDR3, is KAGVTQTPRYLIKTRGQQVTLSCSPISGHRSVSWYQQTPGQGLQFLFEYFSETQRNKGNFPGRFSGRQFSNSRSEMNVSTLELGDSALYLCASSLTSRGETQYFGPGTRLLVL.

This chain connects TRBV28 to TRBJ1-5, with unresolved D. CDR1 and CDR2 (germline): MDHEN, SYDVKM. V lost 3 bases and J lost 5, with 8 bases in between. The CDR3 has 13 amino acids. The CDR3 bases are TGTGCCAGCAGTTTTAAAGTAGATCAGCCCCAGCATTTT. Translation gives CASSFKVDQPQHF.

V is TRBV5-1 and J is TRBJ1-1, with TRBD1 matching over 9 bases. The CDR3 spans 15 residues. Germline CDR1 and CDR2: SGHRS and YFSETQ. J was trimmed by 5 bases and V by 4 bases; bases with no gene match: 9. CDR3 nucleotides: TGCGCCAGCAGCGTCACGGGACAGGGAAGTACTGAAGCTTTCTTT. Its protein product is CASSVTGQGSTEAFF.

The chain links TRBV4-3 to TRBJ1-5; D remains ambiguous. Trimming shortened V by 3 bases and J by 4 bases, and 7 bases separated the two germline ends. Germline CDR1 LGHNA, CDR2 YSLEER. The CDR3 runs to 13 residues. CDR3 protein: CASSQVGNQPQHF. The CDR3 DNA sequence: TGCGCCAGCAGCCAGGTCGGGAATCAGCCCCAGCATTTT.

This chain connects TRBV5-5 to TRBJ2-7, with 8 bases identical to TRBD1. Looked up from germline, CDR1 is SGHKS and CDR2 is YYEKEE (reference sequence). This CDR3 is built from 14 residues. Trimming removed 3 bases from V and 1 base from J; junction bases left unmatched: 3. CDR3: CASSSRQGSYEQYF. CDR3 nucleotides: TGTGCCAGCAGCTCCCGACAGGGGTCCTACGAGCAGTACTTC.

The chain carries TRBV19 and TRBJ2-7; TRBD1 matches 12 bases. This CDR3 spans 15 amino acids. Germline V gene data show CDR1 as LNHDA and CDR2 as SQIVND (reference sequence). After removal of 4 bases from V and 3 bases from J, the junction contained 4 bases not matched to a gene. CDR3: CASSTGTGGFYEQYF. The CDR3 DNA reads as TGTGCCAGTAGTACCGGGACAGGGGGCTTCTACGAGCAGTACTTC.